A single sample is the source of the 20 T cell receptor beta chains below, sequenced in a study of T cell repertoires in cytomegalovirus infection. Which antigens these TCRs recognize remains unknown. TCRdb recomputed calls from the reads with MiXCR, one row per CDR3 protein. The sample records 830,000 or so distinct CDR3 sequences, approximately 29% being singletons. The starting material was cultured CD8+ T cells from PBMCs, obtained from culture after CMV antigen stimulation. The receptors originated from a human donor in good health (CMV status not recorded). Some clones in this sample may be carry-over from other donors' samples.

DNA for the CDR3: TGTGCCGCATCCGATGGGTGGGAGACCCAGTACTTC. As protein: CAASDGWETQYF. The rearrangement uses TRBV7-6 and TRBJ2-5; D remains ambiguous. This CDR3 is 12 amino acids long. The germline V gene has CDR1 SGHVS and CDR2 FNYEAQ. V was pared by 11 bases and J by 5 bases, with 15 bases between.

This clonotype was seen more than once but under ten times. The V gene is TRBV6-2 or TRBV6-3, the J gene TRBJ2-1; TRBD2 might be the D (6 bases). The CDR3 spans 14 residues. Germline V gene sequence: CDR1 MNHEY, CDR2 SVGEGT. Trimming left V 2 bases short and J 9 bases short, with 14 bases between. The CDR3 DNA reads TGTGCCAGCAGTTACCCCGCTAGCGTTGGTGAGCAGTTCTTC. Its protein product is CASSYPASVGEQFF.

The genes are TRBV7-2 and TRBJ2-1; TRBD2 aligns across 9 bases. Germline values: CDR1 SGHTA, CDR2 FQGNSA. The CDR3 has 16 residues. The V segment lost 4 bases and the J segment 4 bases; nucleotides outside the gene matches: 8. The CDR3 protein is CASSSLSGGPYNEQFF. The CDR3 bases are TGTGCCAGCAGCTCTCTTAGCGGGGGCCCTTACAATGAGCAGTTCTTC.

The V gene is TRBV10-3, the J gene TRBJ2-3, with 10 bases lining up with TRBD2. The CDR3 loop spans 16 amino acids. Losses at the gene ends were 3 bases for V and 3 bases for J; bases not matched to a gene: 6. Germline CDR1 reads ENHRY; CDR2 reads SYGVKD. CDR3 sequence reads: CAISEEAGGRTDTQYF. The CDR3 bases are TGTGCCATCAGTGAAGAAGCGGGGGGGCGGACAGATACGCAGTATTTT.

This clonotype was counted ten times or more. J is TRBJ1-1 and V is TRBV12-3 or TRBV12-4; 8 bases line up with TRBD1. This CDR3 region has 18 residues. The ends lost 0 bases at V and 3 bases at J; junction bases unmatched: 12. The CDR3 protein is CASSLARGSGGLDTEAFF. In DNA, the CDR3 is TGTGCCAGCAGTTTAGCGAGGGGCTCAGGGGGCCTTGACACTGAAGCTTTCTTT.

This chain uses TRBV3-1 with TRBJ1-2; D is undetermined. The V and J ends lost 1 base and 0 bases respectively, with 12 bases between them. Germline lookup yields CDR1 LGHDT and CDR2 YNNKEL (reference sequence). This CDR3 region has 16 residues. The CDR3 region is CASSQVLTEANYGYTF. The CDR3 DNA reads as TGTGCCAGCAGCCAAGTGTTGACTGAAGCTAACTATGGCTACACCTTC.

This clonotype appeared many times. The CDR3 region is CASSFSTESSYNEQFF. CDR3 bases: TGTGCCAGCAGTTTCTCGACCGAGAGCTCCTACAATGAGCAGTTCTTC. V usage is TRBV12-3 or TRBV12-4 and J usage is TRBJ2-1; D not certain. V was shortened by 3 bases and J by 0 bases, with 12 bases between the two germline ends. This CDR3 is built from 16 residues.

This chain uses TRBV7-2 with TRBJ2-5; no firm D call. From germline, CDR1 is SGHTA and CDR2 FQGNSA. The CDR3 totals 16 residues. V was cut by 3 bases and J by 7 bases, with 21 bases left in between. The CDR3 DNA reads as TGTGCCAGCAGCTTTCACCCCTCGAGCCAGCTCGGGACCCAGTACTTC. Amino acids: CASSFHPSSQLGTQYF.

This clonotype has at least ten counts. CDR3 DNA sequence: TGTGCCAGCAGTTCCCCCACACCCACAGGGCCCGAGCAGTACGTC. Protein: CASSSPTPTGPEQYV. The gene calls are TRBV27 and TRBJ2-7; D is possibly TRBD1 (6 bases). V gave up 4 bases and J gave up 6 bases, with 19 bases separating them. The CDR3 has 15 amino acids. Germline V gives CDR1 MNHEY, CDR2 SMNVEV (reference sequence).

The gene calls are TRBV20-1 and TRBJ2-7, with 11 nucleotides matching TRBD2. Germline CDR1 is DFQATT and CDR2 is SNEGSKA (reference sequence). V was pared by 2 bases and J by 2 bases, with 11 bases of the junction left unmatched. The CDR3 runs to 17 residues. The chain's CDR3 is CSARPVPTSGGPYEQYF. The DNA of the CDR3 is TGCAGTGCTAGACCGGTTCCAACTAGCGGGGGACCCTACGAGCAGTACTTC.

This chain links TRBV27 with TRBJ1-5; D ambiguous. V lost 6 bases and J 1 base, leaving 10 bases between the germline ends. This CDR3 spans 14 amino acids. Germline V CDR1 and CDR2: MNHEY, SMNVEV (reference sequence). CDR3 protein: CASRGRPSNQPQHF. The CDR3 DNA sequence: TGTGCCAGCAGAGGCAGGCCAAGCAATCAGCCCCAGCATTTT.

This clonotype has more than one count but fewer than ten. V gene TRBV4-1 combines with J gene TRBJ1-1; perhaps TRBD1 as D (5 bases). The CDR3 is made up of 15 amino acids. CDR1 MGHRA and CDR2 YSYEKL come from the germline V gene. The ends were cut back, 1 base at V and 6 bases at J, with 15 bases in the middle. The CDR3 DNA reads as TGCGCCAGCAGCCAAGTATCGGGGGTCGGGGCTGAAGCTTTCTTT. Translated: CASSQVSGVGAEAFF.

This clonotype was counted many times. V gene TRBV7-2 combines with J gene TRBJ2-4, with D hard to call. CDR3 length: 11 amino acids. V was shortened by 11 bases and J by 1 base, with 6 bases between the two germline ends. Germline CDR1 and CDR2: SGHTA and FQGNSA. CDR3 in DNA: TGTGCCTCTTTGGCCAAAAACATTCAGTACTTC. Protein: CASLAKNIQYF.

The sample holds a few counts of this clonotype. The chain is built from TRBV5-6 and TRBJ1-1; D is unresolved. CDR1 and CDR2 (germline): SGHDT, YYEEEE. The V gene lost 1 base and the J gene lost 3 bases, with 10 bases spanning the gap. This CDR3 has 14 amino acids. The CDR3 DNA reads TGTGCCAGCAGCTTGAGTGTCCAGGACACTGAAGCTTTCTTT. Translating it yields CASSLSVQDTEAFF.

The chain uses TRBV5-5 and TRBJ2-3; D is perhaps TRBD1 or TRBD2 (6 bases each). CDR1 and CDR2 from the germline V gene are SGHKS and YYEKEE (reference sequence). Trimming removed 0 bases from V and 2 bases from J, with 16 bases in between. The CDR3 length is 17 residues. CDR3: CASSLGHGGRFTDTQYF. CDR3 DNA: TGTGCCAGCAGCTTGGGGCACGGGGGCCGTTTCACAGATACGCAGTATTTT.

The chain is built from TRBV6-2 or TRBV6-3 and TRBJ2-1; 9 nucleotides line up with TRBD2. This CDR3 is 14 amino acids long. Germline assignment: CDR1 MNHEY and CDR2 SVGEGT. Trimming cost V 5 bases and J 7 bases; bases outside gene matches: 6. Written as DNA, the CDR3 is TGTGCCAGCAGTAAGGGACTAGCAGGGAATGAGCAGTTCTTC. Encoded protein: CASSKGLAGNEQFF.

The chain combines TRBV2 with TRBJ1-6; no reliable D call. The CDR3 covers 14 residues. Germline V lookup: CDR1 SNHLY, CDR2 FYNNEI. V lost 5 bases, J lost 5 bases, and 10 bases lay in between. DNA of the CDR3: TGTGCCAGCAGTCTCCTGTTGGATAATTCACCCCTCCACTTT. Protein sequence: CASSLLLDNSPLHF.

This clonotype has a handful of counts. The rearrangement joins TRBV7-6 to TRBJ1-2, with D possibly matching TRBD1 (5 bases). The V and J ends lost 3 bases and 4 bases respectively, with 9 bases between them. Germline V gives CDR1 SGHVS, CDR2 FNYEAQ. The CDR3 sequence is 13 residues long. Here the CDR3 reads CASSFGDVYGYTF. CDR3 in DNA: TGTGCCAGCAGCTTCGGGGACGTCTATGGCTACACCTTC.

This clonotype was counted many times. The chain couples TRBV7-6 to TRBJ1-2; the D is unclear. Looked up from germline, CDR1 is SGHVS and CDR2 is FNYEAQ. The CDR3 covers 12 residues. V was clipped by 3 bases and J by 4 bases, with 6 bases between them. The CDR3 coding sequence is TGTGCCAGCAGCTTGGACGGCTATGGCTACACCTTC. Protein sequence: CASSLDGYGYTF.

This clonotype was seen only a few times. This chain connects TRBV9 to TRBJ2-5; TRBD2 matches at 7 bases. CDR3 length equals 14 residues. The germline V gene has CDR1 SGDLS and CDR2 YYNGEE. The V gene end was trimmed by 0 bases and the J gene end by 3 bases; junction bases not matched to a gene: 2. The CDR3 DNA sequence: TGTGCCAGCAGCGTAGGAGGGAGGGAAGAGACCCAGTACTTC. Its protein product is CASSVGGREETQYF.